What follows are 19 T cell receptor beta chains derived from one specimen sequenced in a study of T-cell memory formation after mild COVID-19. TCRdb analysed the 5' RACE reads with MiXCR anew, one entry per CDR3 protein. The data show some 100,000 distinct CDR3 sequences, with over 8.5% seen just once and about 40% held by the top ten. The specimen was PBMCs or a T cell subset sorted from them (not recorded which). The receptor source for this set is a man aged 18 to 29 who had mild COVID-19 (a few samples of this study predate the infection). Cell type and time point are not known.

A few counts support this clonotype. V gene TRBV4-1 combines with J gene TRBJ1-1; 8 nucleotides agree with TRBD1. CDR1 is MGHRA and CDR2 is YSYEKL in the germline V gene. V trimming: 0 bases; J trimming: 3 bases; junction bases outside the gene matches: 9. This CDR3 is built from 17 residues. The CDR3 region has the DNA TGCGCCAGCAGCCAAGACCGCAGGGGGCTTGTGGACACTGAAGCTTTCTTT. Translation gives CASSQDRRGLVDTEAFF.

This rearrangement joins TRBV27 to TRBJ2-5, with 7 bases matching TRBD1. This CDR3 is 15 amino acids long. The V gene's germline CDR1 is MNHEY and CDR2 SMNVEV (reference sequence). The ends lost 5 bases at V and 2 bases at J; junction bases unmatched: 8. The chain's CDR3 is CASSPEPGQQETQYF. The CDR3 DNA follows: TGTGCCAGCAGTCCTGAACCGGGACAGCAAGAGACCCAGTACTTC.

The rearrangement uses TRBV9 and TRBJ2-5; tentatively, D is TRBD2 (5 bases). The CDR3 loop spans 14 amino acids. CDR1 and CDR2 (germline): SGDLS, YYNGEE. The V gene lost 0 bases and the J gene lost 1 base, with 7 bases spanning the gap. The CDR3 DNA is TGTGCCAGCAGCGTAGGGAGCGGCCAAGAGACCCAGTACTTC. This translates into CASSVGSGQETQYF. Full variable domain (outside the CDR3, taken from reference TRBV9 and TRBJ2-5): DSGVTQTPKHLITATGQRVTLRCSPRSGDLSVYWYQQSLDQGLQFLIQYYNGEERAKGNILERFSAQQFPDLHSELNLSSLELGDSALYFCASSVGSGQETQYFGPGTRLLVL.

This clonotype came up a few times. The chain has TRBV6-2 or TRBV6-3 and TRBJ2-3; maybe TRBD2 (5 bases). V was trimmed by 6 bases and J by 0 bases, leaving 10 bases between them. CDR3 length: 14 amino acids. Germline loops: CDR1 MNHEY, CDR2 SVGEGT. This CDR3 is CASSLTRSTDTQYF. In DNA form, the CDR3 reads TGTGCCAGCAGCCTTACTAGGAGCACAGATACGCAGTATTTT.

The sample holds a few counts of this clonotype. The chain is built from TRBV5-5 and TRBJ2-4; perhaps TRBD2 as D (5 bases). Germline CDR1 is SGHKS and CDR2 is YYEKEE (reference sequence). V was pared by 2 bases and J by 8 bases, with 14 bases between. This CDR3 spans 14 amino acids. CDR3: CASSFEGRAYIQYF. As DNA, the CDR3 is TGTGCCAGCAGCTTTGAGGGCCGGGCATACATTCAGTACTTC.

The CDR3 nucleotides are TGTGCCAGCAGTTTCTCACACCCTCGGGGCACAGATACGCAGTATTTT. The encoded protein is CASSFSHPRGTDTQYF. V and J are TRBV28 and TRBJ2-3; no clear D. Germline CDR1 is MDHEN and CDR2 is SYDVKM. V gave up 3 bases and J gave up 1 base, with 14 bases separating them. CDR3 length equals 16 residues.

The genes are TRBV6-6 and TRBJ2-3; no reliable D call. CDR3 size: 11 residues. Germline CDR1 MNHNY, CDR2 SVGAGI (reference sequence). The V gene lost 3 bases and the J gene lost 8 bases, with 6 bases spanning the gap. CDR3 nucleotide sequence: TGTGCCAGCAGTTATGTGGGTACGCAGTATTTT. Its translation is CASSYVGTQYF.

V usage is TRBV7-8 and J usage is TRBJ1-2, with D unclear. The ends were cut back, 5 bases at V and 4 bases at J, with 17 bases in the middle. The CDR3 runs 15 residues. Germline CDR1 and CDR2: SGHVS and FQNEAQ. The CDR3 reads CASSLRASPVYGYTF. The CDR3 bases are TGTGCCAGCAGCCTCCGGGCCAGCCCCGTCTATGGCTACACCTTC.

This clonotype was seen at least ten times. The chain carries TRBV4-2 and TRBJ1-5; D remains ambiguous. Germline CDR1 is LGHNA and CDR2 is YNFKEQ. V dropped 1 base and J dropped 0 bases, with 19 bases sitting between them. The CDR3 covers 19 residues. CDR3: CASSQVEHRWSYSNQPQHF. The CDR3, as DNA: TGTGCCAGCAGCCAAGTAGAGCACCGCTGGTCTTATAGCAATCAGCCCCAGCATTTT.

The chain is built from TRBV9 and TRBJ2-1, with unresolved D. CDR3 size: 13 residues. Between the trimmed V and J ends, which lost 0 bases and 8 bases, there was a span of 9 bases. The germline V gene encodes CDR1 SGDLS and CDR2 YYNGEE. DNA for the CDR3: TGTGCCAGCAGCGTAGGCAGGTCCGATGAGCAGTTCTTC. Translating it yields CASSVGRSDEQFF.

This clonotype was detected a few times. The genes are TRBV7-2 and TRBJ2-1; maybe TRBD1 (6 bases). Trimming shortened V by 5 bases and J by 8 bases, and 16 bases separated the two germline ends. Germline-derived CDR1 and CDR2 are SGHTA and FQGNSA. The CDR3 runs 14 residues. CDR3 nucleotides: TGTGCCAGCAGCCGGACCCCCGCAGGGGATGAGCAGTTCTTC. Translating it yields CASSRTPAGDEQFF. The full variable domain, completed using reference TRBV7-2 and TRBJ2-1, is GAGVSQSPSNKVTEKGKDVELRCDPISGHTALYWYRQSLGQGLEFLIYFQGNSAPDKSGLPSDRFSAERTGGSVSTLTIQRTQQEDSAVYLCASSRTPAGDEQFFGPGTRLTVL.

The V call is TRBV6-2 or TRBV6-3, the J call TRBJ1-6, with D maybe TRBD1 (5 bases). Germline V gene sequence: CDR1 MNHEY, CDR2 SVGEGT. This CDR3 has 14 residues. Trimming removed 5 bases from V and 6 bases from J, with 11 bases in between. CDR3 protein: CASSNRGANSPLHF. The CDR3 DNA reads TGTGCCAGCAGTAACCGCGGGGCTAATTCACCCCTCCACTTT.

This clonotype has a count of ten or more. As DNA, the CDR3 is TGTGCCAGCAGCCTCCCGGAGAGCTACGAGCAGTACGTC. Translated: CASSLPESYEQYV. This chain connects TRBV7-9 to TRBJ2-7, with D unresolved. CDR3 length: 13 amino acids. V lost 5 bases to trimming and J lost 3 bases, with 11 bases between them. Germline V gives CDR1 SEHNR, CDR2 FQNEAQ (reference sequence).

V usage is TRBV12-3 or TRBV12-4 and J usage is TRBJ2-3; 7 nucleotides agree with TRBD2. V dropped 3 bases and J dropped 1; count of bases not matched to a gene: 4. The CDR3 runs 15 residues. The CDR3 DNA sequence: TGTGCCAGCAGTTTCTCGCTAGCGGGCACAGATACGCAGTATTTT. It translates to CASSFSLAGTDTQYF.

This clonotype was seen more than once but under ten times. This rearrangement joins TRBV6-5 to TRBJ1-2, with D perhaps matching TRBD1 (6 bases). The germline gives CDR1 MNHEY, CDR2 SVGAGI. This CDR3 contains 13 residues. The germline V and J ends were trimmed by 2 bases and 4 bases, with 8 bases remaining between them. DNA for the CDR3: TGTGCCAGCAGTTACGGGGGCCGCTATGGCTACACCTTC. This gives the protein CASSYGGRYGYTF.

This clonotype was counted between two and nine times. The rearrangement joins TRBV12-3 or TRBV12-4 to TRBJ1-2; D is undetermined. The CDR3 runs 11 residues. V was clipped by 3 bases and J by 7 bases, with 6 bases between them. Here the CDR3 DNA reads TGTGCCAGCAGTTTTCGGGGTGGCTACACCTTC. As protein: CASSFRGGYTF.

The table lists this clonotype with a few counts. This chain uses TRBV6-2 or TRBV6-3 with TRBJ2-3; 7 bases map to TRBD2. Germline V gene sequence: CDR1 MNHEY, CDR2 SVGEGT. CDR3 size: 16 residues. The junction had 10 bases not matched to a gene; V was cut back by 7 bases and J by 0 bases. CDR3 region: CASTERLADSTDTQYF. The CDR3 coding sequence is TGTGCCAGCACCGAGCGTCTAGCGGACAGCACAGATACGCAGTATTTT.

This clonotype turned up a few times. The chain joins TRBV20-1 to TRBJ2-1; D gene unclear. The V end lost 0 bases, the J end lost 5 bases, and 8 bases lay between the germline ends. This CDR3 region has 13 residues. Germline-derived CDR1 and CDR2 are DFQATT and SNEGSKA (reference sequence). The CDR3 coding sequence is TGCAGTGCTAGAGATCGGCAGGACAATGAGCAGTTCTTC. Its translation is CSARDRQDNEQFF.

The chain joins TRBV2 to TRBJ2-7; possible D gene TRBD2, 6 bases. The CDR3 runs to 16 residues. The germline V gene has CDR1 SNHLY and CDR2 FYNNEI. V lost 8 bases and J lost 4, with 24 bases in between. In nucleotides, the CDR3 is TGTGCCAGCGAGTACTTCCCCCAGGGACTCACGTACGAGCAGTACTTC. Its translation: CASEYFPQGLTYEQYF.